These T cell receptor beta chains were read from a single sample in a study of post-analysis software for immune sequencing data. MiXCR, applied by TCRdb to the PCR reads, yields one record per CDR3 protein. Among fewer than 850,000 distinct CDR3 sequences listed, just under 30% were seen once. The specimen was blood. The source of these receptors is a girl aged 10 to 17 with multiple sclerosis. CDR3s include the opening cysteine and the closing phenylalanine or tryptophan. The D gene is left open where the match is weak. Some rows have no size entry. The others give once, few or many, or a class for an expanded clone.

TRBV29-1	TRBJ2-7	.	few	CSVDVGASYEQYF	TGCAGCGTTGATGTAGGGGCCTCCTACGAGCAGTACTTC
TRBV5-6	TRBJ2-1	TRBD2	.	CASSLVRTSGREYNEQFF	TGTGCCAGCAGCTTGGTAAGAACTAGCGGGAGGGAATACAATGAGCAGTTCTTC
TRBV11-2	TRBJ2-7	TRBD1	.	CASSLGTGSLNEQYF	TGTGCCAGCAGCTTAGGGACAGGGAGTCTCAACGAGCAGTACTTC
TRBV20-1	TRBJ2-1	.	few	CSATSTWAAYNEQFF	TGCAGTGCTACCTCAACTTGGGCGGCCTACAATGAGCAGTTCTTC
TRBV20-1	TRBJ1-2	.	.	CSARVTSNYGYTF	TGCAGTGCTAGGGTCACCTCTAACTATGGCTACACCTTC
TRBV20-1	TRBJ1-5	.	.	CSACSYGEDTGNQPQHF	TGCAGTGCTTGTAGCTACGGAGAAGACACAGGCAATCAGCCCCAGCATTTT
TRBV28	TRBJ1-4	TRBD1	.	CASSNRDRVEKLFF	TGTGCCAGCAGTAACCGGGACAGGGTTGAAAAACTGTTTTTT
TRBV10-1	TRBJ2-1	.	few	CASSEDGVVNEQFF	TGCGCCAGCAGTGAGGATGGGGTAGTTAATGAGCAGTTCTTC
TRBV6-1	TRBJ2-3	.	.	CASSAPRLKTDTQYF	TGTGCCAGCAGTGCCCCAAGGTTGAAGACAGATACGCAGTATTTT
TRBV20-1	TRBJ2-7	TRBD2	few	CSARDTSGGLEQYF	TGCAGTGCTAGAGATACTAGCGGGGGCCTCGAGCAGTACTTC
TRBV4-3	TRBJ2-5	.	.	CASSQDAGLGETQYF	TGCGCCAGCAGCCAAGATGCGGGACTTGGGGAGACCCAGTACTTC
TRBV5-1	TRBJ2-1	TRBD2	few	CASSFASGGSLRNEQFF	TGCGCCAGCAGCTTCGCTAGCGGGGGGTCCCTGCGGAATGAGCAGTTCTTC
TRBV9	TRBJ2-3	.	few	CASSGQRISTDTQYF	TGTGCCAGCAGCGGACAGCGGATTAGCACAGATACGCAGTATTTT
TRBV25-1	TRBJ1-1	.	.	CTSSDTRGRAAFF	TGCACCAGCAGTGATACCCGAGGTCGGGCGGCTTTCTTT
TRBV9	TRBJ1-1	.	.	CASSVRLNTEAFF	TGTGCCAGCAGCGTCCGACTGAACACTGAAGCTTTCTTT
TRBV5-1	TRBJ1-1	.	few	CASSFGHRSGEAFF	TGCGCCAGCAGCTTCGGACACCGCTCAGGGGAGGCTTTCTTT
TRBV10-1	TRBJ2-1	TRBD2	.	CASSDTSGTPLNEQFF	TGCGCCAGCAGTGACACTAGCGGGACCCCTCTCAATGAGCAGTTCTTC
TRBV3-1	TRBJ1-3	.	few	CASSTGHIFGGNTIYF	TGTGCCAGCAGCACCGGACACATCTTTGGAGGAAACACCATATATTTT
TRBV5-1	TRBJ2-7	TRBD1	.	CASSHQGANEQYF	TGCGCCAGCAGCCATCAGGGGGCGAACGAGCAGTACTTC
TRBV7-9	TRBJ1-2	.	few	CASSLAEDPRGLYGYTF	TGTGCCAGCAGCTTAGCCGAGGACCCTAGGGGTCTCTATGGCTACACCTTC
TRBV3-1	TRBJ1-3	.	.	CASSQEERRNTIYF	TGTGCCAGCAGCCAAGAAGAACGGAGAAACACCATATATTTT
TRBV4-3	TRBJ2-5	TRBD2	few	CASSQVSSGAYQETQYF	TGCGCCAGCAGCCAAGTATCGAGCGGGGCGTACCAAGAGACCCAGTACTTC
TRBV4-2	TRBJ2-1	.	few	CASSQDEGNEQFF	TGTGCCAGCAGCCAAGACGAGGGCAATGAGCAGTTCTTC
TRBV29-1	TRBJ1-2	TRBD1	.	CSVDAGTVGINYGYTF	TGCAGCGTTGATGCCGGGACAGTCGGCATTAACTATGGCTACACCTTC
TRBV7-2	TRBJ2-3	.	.	CASSLGPHPTDTQYF	TGTGCCAGCAGCCTGGGACCCCATCCCACAGATACGCAGTATTTT
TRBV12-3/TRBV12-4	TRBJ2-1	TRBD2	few	CASSPTKGGSPYNEQFF	TGTGCCAGCAGTCCAACGAAAGGCGGGAGCCCTTACAATGAGCAGTTCTTC
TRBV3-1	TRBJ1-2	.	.	CASSQETHYGYTF	TGTGCCAGCAGCCAAGAAACCCACTATGGCTACACCTTC
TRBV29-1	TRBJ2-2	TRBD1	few	CSVAPDRGTGELFF	TGCAGCGTTGCCCCGGACAGGGGGACCGGGGAGCTGTTTTTT
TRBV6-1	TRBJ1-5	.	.	CASVQYPDQPQHF	TGTGCCAGCGTCCAGTACCCCGATCAGCCCCAGCATTTT
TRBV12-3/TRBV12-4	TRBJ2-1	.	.	CASSLATAIFSDEQFF	TGTGCCAGCAGTTTAGCCACCGCCATCTTCTCAGATGAGCAGTTCTTC
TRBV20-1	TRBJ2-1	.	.	CSASLYGSSYNEQFF	TGCAGTGCTAGTTTATACGGGAGCTCCTACAATGAGCAGTTCTTC
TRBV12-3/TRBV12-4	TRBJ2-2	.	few	CASSLINSGELFF	TGTGCCAGCAGTTTAATTAATTCCGGGGAGCTGTTTTTT
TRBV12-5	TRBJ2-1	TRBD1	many	CASGLWDRGIDEQFF	TGTGCTAGTGGTTTATGGGACAGGGGTATCGATGAGCAGTTCTTC
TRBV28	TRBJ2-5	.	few	CASSPWVGQETQYF	TGTGCCAGCAGTCCCTGGGTGGGACAAGAGACCCAGTACTTC
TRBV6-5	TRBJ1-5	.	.	CASSKLPGGSNQPQHF	TGTGCCAGCAGTAAACTCCCGGGGGGAAGCAATCAGCCCCAGCATTTT
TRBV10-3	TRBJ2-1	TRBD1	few	CAISGQGSGSYNEQFF	TGTGCCATCAGTGGACAGGGGTCAGGGTCCTACAATGAGCAGTTCTTC